This TCR beta chain was sequenced in a study of regulatory T cells in long-lasting Graves disease. In building TCR beta libraries, iRepertoire HTBI primers were used together with Arm-PCR of CDR3 regions. TCRdb analysed the multiplex PCR reads with MiXCR anew, one entry per CDR3 protein. The sample has roughly 500,000 distinct CDR3 sequences; 20% to 25% are singletons. Many counts were recorded for this clonotype. This CDR3 has 15 residues. V dropped 6 bases and J dropped 7; count of bases not matched to a gene: 12. Germline lookup yields CDR1 MNHEY and CDR2 SMNVEV (reference sequence). The time point: persistent/refractory GD, antithyroid drugs over 5 years with positive TRAb. The TCR library was made from RNA that had been extracted from PBMCs in TRIzol.

The chain is built from TRBV27 and TRBJ1-5, with TRBD1 identical over 7 bases. The receptor's source is a female donor with Graves disease. Material: peripheral blood mononuclear cells (PBMCs), obtained when the disease was refractory, from a patient treated with antithyroid drugs. The CDR3 DNA reads as TGTGCCAGCAGCCGGACAGGAGGAAGGAACCAGCCCCAGCATTTT. It yields the protein CASSRTGGRNQPQHF.